The clone carrying this T cell receptor beta chain was observed many times. The antigen remains undetermined. Unique molecular identifiers featured in how the TCRbeta library was prepared. A single record per CDR3 protein comes from TCRdb applying MiXCR to the PCR reads. The sample shows approximately 70,000 distinct CDR3 sequences, roughly 4.5% of them seen only once. The sample is drawn from a study of T-cell reconstitution after alpha-beta-depleted transplantation in children. This CDR3 spans 15 amino acids. Trimming took off 3 bases at V and 7 bases at J, with 18 bases between the two ends. Study-wide points: Surviving recipient T cells and intrathymic progenitors accounted for some patients' high TCRbeta diversity at day 60.

The sample here was PBMCs, mostly from graft donor cells, taken 180 days after TCRalphabeta/CD19-depleted stem cell transplant. The source is a boy younger than two who had a stem cell transplant for acute myeloid leukemia, so the T cells may come from the graft donor. The chain couples TRBV12-3 or TRBV12-4 to TRBJ2-5; D unresolved. This chain's CDR3 is CASSFSAGFLGTQYF. The DNA of the CDR3 is TGTGCCAGCAGTTTCTCTGCTGGCTTTTTGGGGACCCAGTACTTC.